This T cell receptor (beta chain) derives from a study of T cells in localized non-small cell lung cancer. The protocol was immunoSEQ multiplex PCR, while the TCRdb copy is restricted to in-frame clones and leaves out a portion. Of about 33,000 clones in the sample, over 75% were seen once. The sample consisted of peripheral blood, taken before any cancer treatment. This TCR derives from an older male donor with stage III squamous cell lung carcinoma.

The CDR3 protein is CASSQDLRLETGTQYF. CDR3 coding DNA: TGTGCCAGCAGCCAAGATTTACGTCTAGAGACAGGGACCCAGTACTTC. This chain connects TRBV4-2 to TRBJ2-5, with a tentative D call TRBD1 (6 bases). Germline V gene lookup returns CDR1 LGHNA and CDR2 YNFKEQ. The CDR3 sequence is 16 residues long. V gave up 0 bases and J gave up 7 bases, with 18 bases separating them.